The rows below give T cell receptor beta chains drawn from one sample of a study of Tregs in tolerant kidney transplant recipients. The repertoire was sequenced with immunoSEQ multiplex PCR; TCRdb's copy has only in-frame clones and lacks some. This sample has about 110,000 clones, with roughly 89% found just once. Sequencing was performed on CD4+ T cells from blood, taken before the transplant. All receptors derive from a human donor who received a combined kidney and bone marrow transplant. Each CDR3 is given with its conserved first and last residue. D genes are given only for firm matches. Clone size is given for some rows only: seen once, a few or many times, or a class if the clone is expanded.

-,13,TRBJ2-7,-,TRBV19,CASSIRLSYEQYF,TGTGCCAGTAGTATCCGGTTGTCCTACGAGCAGTACTTC
-,12,TRBJ2-1,-,TRBV6-5,CASSPGYNEQFF,TGTGCCAGCAGTCCAGGATACAATGAGCAGTTCTTC
-,15,TRBJ2-1,TRBD2,TRBV10-3,CAIRASGGDYNEQFF,TGTGCCATCAGGGCTAGCGGGGGGGATTACAATGAGCAGTTCTTC
-,18,TRBJ2-7,TRBD1,TRBV9,CASSVAEVTGGSYYEQYF,TGTGCCAGCAGCGTAGCCGAAGTCACAGGGGGCTCGTACTACGAGCAGTACTTC
-,16,TRBJ2-3,-,TRBV5-1,CASSLEGGRSTDTQYF,TGCGCCAGCAGCCTGGAGGGGGGGCGTAGCACAGATACGCAGTATTTT
-,18,TRBJ2-2,TRBD2,TRBV19,CASSLRLAGGQNTGELFF,TGTGCCAGTAGCCTCAGGTTGGCGGGGGGCCAGAACACCGGGGAGCTGTTTTTT
-,14,TRBJ2-2,TRBD1,TRBV7-9,CASREQGANGELFF,TGTGCCAGCAGGGAGCAGGGGGCCAACGGGGAGCTGTTTTTT
-,16,TRBJ2-3,-,TRBV5-1,CASSLMAGDPTDTQYF,TGCGCCAGCAGCTTGATGGCAGGGGACCCCACAGATACGCAGTATTTT
-,12,TRBJ1-1,-,TRBV28,CASSERDTEAFF,TGTGCCAGCAGCGAGAGGGACACTGAAGCTTTCTTT
-,15,TRBJ2-7,TRBD1,TRBV11-2,CASSLVTGQRREQYF,TGTGCCAGCAGCTTAGTGACAGGGCAAAGGAGGGAGCAGTACTTC
once,13,TRBJ1-2,-,TRBV15,CATSRDRGGGYTF,TGTGCCACCAGCAGAGATCGGGGGGGTGGCTACACCTTC